The rows below give T cell receptor beta chains drawn from one sample of a study of T cell responses to AZD1222 COVID-19 vaccine. Some clones are missing from TCRdb's copy, which holds only in-frame ones; the method was immunoSEQ multiplex PCR. This table holds approximately 170,000 clones, 80% to 95% found once. The sample was peripheral blood, taken on day 0 of AZD1222 vaccination. Source of these receptors: an adult in good health. The conserved cysteine and the conserved F or W are not part of the CDR3 here. Fields, in order: V gene, J gene, clone size, CDR3 protein. Expanded clones are given a class, and other clones once, few, many or no size at all.

V gene: TRBV19; J gene: TRBJ2-1; clone size: NA; CDR3 protein: ASSTRAQPSYNEQF
V gene: TRBV4-1; J gene: TRBJ1-2; clone size: NA; CDR3 protein: ASSSPGSHFYGYT
V gene: TRBV19; J gene: TRBJ1-1; clone size: NA; CDR3 protein: ASSIAGGAGTEAF
V gene: TRBV18; J gene: TRBJ1-5; clone size: few; CDR3 protein: ASSTQASNQPQH
V gene: TRBV18; J gene: TRBJ1-1; clone size: NA; CDR3 protein: ASSELDSGNTEAF
V gene: TRBV21-1; J gene: TRBJ1-2; clone size: NA; CDR3 protein: ASSNIGWAGYT
V gene: TRBV5-5; J gene: TRBJ1-3; clone size: NA; CDR3 protein: ASSWGPPKSSTIY
V gene: TRBV29-1; J gene: TRBJ1-3; clone size: NA; CDR3 protein: SVDYQGSGNTIY
V gene: TRBV18; J gene: TRBJ1-1; clone size: NA; CDR3 protein: ASSPRSSNTEAF
V gene: TRBV11-2; J gene: TRBJ2-7; clone size: NA; CDR3 protein: ASSLESGTYEQY
V gene: TRBV9; J gene: TRBJ2-3; clone size: NA; CDR3 protein: ASSVPSGTPSGGTSTDTQY
V gene: TRBV3-1/TRBV3-2; J gene: TRBJ2-5; clone size: NA; CDR3 protein: ASSHQGMGETQY
V gene: TRBV5-5; J gene: TRBJ2-7; clone size: NA; CDR3 protein: ASSLYAGSDEQY
V gene: TRBV5-1; J gene: TRBJ2-2; clone size: NA; CDR3 protein: ASSFWSKGIGELF
V gene: TRBV12-3/TRBV12-4; J gene: TRBJ1-1; clone size: few; CDR3 protein: ASSRTEPTEAF